This paragraph reports one T cell receptor beta chain. The antigen is not known. This sample was included in a study of T cell responses to AZD1222 COVID-19 vaccine. Study-level results: Among spike-specific TCRs, nearly half reportedly target unmutated variant regions. Repertoires were obtained solely post-peak T cell response. Spike regions recognized by vaccine-associated CD4 TCRs spanned the protein, led by 160-218 and 743-854.

Sequencing was performed with immunoSEQ multiplex PCR; in TCRdb, only in-frame clones are kept and a portion is missing. Of some 120,000 clones listed, 84% are singletons. The CDR3 is 16 residues long. The V and J ends lost 4 bases and 7 bases respectively, with 22 bases between them. Germline V CDR1 and CDR2: MGHDK, SYGVNS. The chain couples TRBV25-1 to TRBJ1-2; a weak D match, TRBD1 (6 bases). The material was peripheral blood, obtained 28 days after the second AZD1222 dose. This receptor was taken from an adult who received the AZD1222 COVID-19 vaccine. The CDR3 DNA reads as TGTGCCAGCAGTGTTGGGGCGGGACACGTACGGCGTGGCTACACCTTC. Encoded protein: CASSVGAGHVRRGYTF.